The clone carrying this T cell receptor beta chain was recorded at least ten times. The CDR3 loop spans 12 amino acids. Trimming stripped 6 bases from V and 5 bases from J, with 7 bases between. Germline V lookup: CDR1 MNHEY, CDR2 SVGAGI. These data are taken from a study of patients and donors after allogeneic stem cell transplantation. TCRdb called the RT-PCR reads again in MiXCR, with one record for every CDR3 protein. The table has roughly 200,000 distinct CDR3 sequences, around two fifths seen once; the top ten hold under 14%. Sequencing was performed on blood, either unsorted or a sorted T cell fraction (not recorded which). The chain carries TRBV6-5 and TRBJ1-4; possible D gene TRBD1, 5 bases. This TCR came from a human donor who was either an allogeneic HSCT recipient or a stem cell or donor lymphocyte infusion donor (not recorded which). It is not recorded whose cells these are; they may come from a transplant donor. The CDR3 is CASRTANEKLFF. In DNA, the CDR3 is TGTGCCAGCAGGACAGCGAATGAAAAACTGTTTTTT.